The 28 T cell receptor beta chains below all came from one sample that was sequenced in a study of T-cell memory formation after mild COVID-19. From the 5' RACE reads, TCRdb called clonotypes with MiXCR, one entry per CDR3 protein. Among fewer than 300,000 distinct CDR3 sequences listed, over 15% were seen once. Sequencing was carried out using PBMCs or a T cell subset sorted from them (not recorded which). All receptors come from a man aged 18 to 35 who had mild COVID-19 (a few samples of this study predate the infection). Cell type and time point are not known.

V gene TRBV25-1 combines with J gene TRBJ2-3; D call uncertain. The length of the CDR3 is 13 residues. Trimming shortened V by 6 bases and J by 2 bases, and 9 bases separated the two germline ends. Per germline, CDR1 MGHDK and CDR2 SYGVNS. The CDR3: CASRKIDTDTQYF. In DNA, the CDR3 is TGTGCCAGCAGGAAGATAGACACAGATACGCAGTATTTT.

This rearrangement joins TRBV6-5 to TRBJ2-5; 8 bases fit TRBD1. Germline V gene lookup returns CDR1 MNHEY and CDR2 SVGAGI. CDR3 length: 14 amino acids. V was pared by 5 bases and J by 5 bases, with 7 bases of the junction left unmatched. This CDR3 is CASSTGTGMETQYF. The DNA for the CDR3 is TGTGCCAGCAGTACCGGGACAGGAATGGAGACCCAGTACTTC.

J is TRBJ1-1 and V is TRBV7-2; D unresolved. Trimming stripped 0 bases from V and 8 bases from J, with 10 bases between. CDR1 is SGHTA, CDR2 FQGNSA, per germline. The CDR3 consists of 13 residues. CDR3 coding DNA: TGTGCCAGCAGCTTAGCTTCGTTGGGGGAAGCTTTCTTT. Amino acids: CASSLASLGEAFF. The full variable domain, with the rest looked up from reference TRBV7-2 and TRBJ1-1, is GAGVSQSPSNKVTEKGKDVELRCDPISGHTALYWYRQSLGQGLEFLIYFQGNSAPDKSGLPSDRFSAERTGGSVSTLTIQRTQQEDSAVYLCASSLASLGEAFFGQGTRLTVV.

This clonotype showed up many times. The chain couples TRBV5-1 to TRBJ2-2, with 7 bases that match TRBD1. Unmatched junction bases numbered 4, after V lost 3 bases and J lost 2 bases. CDR3 size: 15 residues. Germline V lookup: CDR1 SGHRS, CDR2 YFSETQ. The CDR3, as DNA: TGCGCCAGCAGCTCACAGGGGCCTAACACCGGGGAGCTGTTTTTT. Translating it yields CASSSQGPNTGELFF.

Only a few counts were recorded for this clonotype. The chain couples TRBV20-1 to TRBJ1-5; the D gene is possibly TRBD1 (6 bases). Trimming cost V 3 bases and J 3 bases, with 12 bases left between them. The CDR3 contains 14 residues. Germline lookup yields CDR1 DFQATT and CDR2 SNEGSKA (reference sequence). CDR3 protein: CSASAGAHNQPQHF. The CDR3 nucleotides are TGCAGTGCTAGTGCAGGGGCCCACAATCAGCCCCAGCATTTT.

This clonotype came up a few times. This rearrangement joins TRBV20-1 to TRBJ2-3, with a weak D call TRBD2 (5 bases). V was cut by 4 bases and J by 3 bases, with 20 bases left in between. The CDR3 extends over 16 amino acids. The germline V gene has CDR1 DFQATT and CDR2 SNEGSKA (reference sequence). In nucleotides, the CDR3 is TGCAGTGCTATTAACTTCTTACTAGTTGGGACAGATACGCAGTATTTT. Translating gives CSAINFLLVGTDTQYF.

This clonotype was seen more than once but under ten times. This chain uses TRBV20-1 with TRBJ1-5; D call uncertain. The germline CDR1 and CDR2 sequences are DFQATT and SNEGSKA (reference sequence). The CDR3 covers 13 residues. The germline V and J ends were trimmed by 5 bases and 3 bases, with 11 bases remaining between them. The CDR3, as DNA: TGCAGTGCTCGGGCCGCGAACAATCAGCCCCAGCATTTT. This gives the protein CSARAANNQPQHF.

This clonotype has a handful of counts. The chain uses TRBV5-1 and TRBJ1-1; 8 bases agree with TRBD1. The germline V gene has CDR1 SGHRS and CDR2 YFSETQ. The CDR3 runs 16 residues. The J segment lost 0 bases and the V segment lost 3 bases, leaving 7 bases of the junction unmatched. The CDR3 reads CASSSTGQVMNTEAFF. The CDR3 bases are TGCGCCAGCAGCTCGACGGGACAGGTCATGAACACTGAAGCTTTCTTT. The complete variable domain, with remaining parts taken from reference TRBV5-1 and TRBJ1-1, reads KAGVTQTPRYLIKTRGQQVTLSCSPISGHRSVSWYQQTPGQGLQFLFEYFSETQRNKGNFPGRFSGRQFSNSRSEMNVSTLELGDSALYLCASSSTGQVMNTEAFFGQGTRLTVV.

This clonotype appeared a few times. This rearrangement joins TRBV6-2 or TRBV6-3 to TRBJ2-7, with TRBD2 matching 8 bases. In germline, CDR1 is MNHEY, CDR2 SVGEGT. The CDR3 length is 14 residues. V was pared by 4 bases and J by 5 bases, with 7 bases of the junction left unmatched. The DNA for the CDR3 is TGTGCCAGCAGTTTCAGCGGGGGTCCGCACGAGCAGTACTTC. Translating it yields CASSFSGGPHEQYF.

This clonotype was counted once. The chain has TRBV4-2 and TRBJ2-6; D not resolved. The germline gives CDR1 LGHNA, CDR2 YNFKEQ. This CDR3 has 16 amino acids. Trimming shortened V by 0 bases and J by 2 bases, and 8 bases separated the two germline ends. CDR3 bases: TGTGCCAGCAGCCAAGAGCAGTGGGCTGGGGCCAACGTCCTGACTTTC. It codes for CASSQEQWAGANVLTF.

This clonotype was seen a few times. The chain recombines TRBV20-1 with TRBJ2-3, with 9 bases lining up with TRBD2. CDR3 length: 14 amino acids. Germline V gene data show CDR1 as DFQATT and CDR2 as SNEGSKA (reference sequence). V shed 6 bases, J shed 4 bases, and the junction held 8 bases outside the gene matches. The CDR3 DNA is TGCAGTGCAAAAAGCGGGGGGCCTTCAGATACGCAGTATTTT. Encoded protein: CSAKSGGPSDTQYF.

This clonotype has a handful of counts. The chain combines TRBV7-9 with TRBJ2-6, with D perhaps TRBD2 (6 bases). V lost 6 bases, J lost 0 bases, and 18 bases lay in between. The CDR3 covers 18 residues. Germline V gives CDR1 SEHNR, CDR2 FQNEAQ (reference sequence). CDR3 protein: CASSGDPGLLSGANVLTF. The CDR3 nucleotides read TGTGCCAGCAGTGGGGATCCGGGACTTCTCTCTGGGGCCAACGTCCTGACTTTC.

This clonotype showed up just a few times. V gene TRBV6-5 combines with J gene TRBJ1-2; D not resolved. V dropped 4 bases and J dropped 1 base, with 10 bases sitting between them. Germline CDR1 MNHEY, CDR2 SVGAGI. The CDR3 length is 14 residues. The chain's CDR3 is CASSFSTDNYGYTF. The CDR3 DNA reads TGTGCCAGCAGTTTTTCGACGGATAACTATGGCTACACCTTC.

This clonotype was seen a handful of times. The genes are TRBV7-3 and TRBJ2-1; either TRBD1 or TRBD2 may supply D (6 bases each). Per the germline V gene, CDR1 is SGHTA and CDR2 is FQGTGA. V was pared by 4 bases and J by 1 base, with 17 bases between. This CDR3 region has 17 residues. This chain's CDR3 is CASSSPSDGQSYNEQFF. The CDR3 DNA reads TGTGCCAGCAGCTCCCCTAGCGACGGACAGTCCTACAATGAGCAGTTCTTC.

This clonotype has a single count. V and J are TRBV2 and TRBJ2-2, with a tentative D call TRBD2 (5 bases). The V and J ends lost 2 bases and 5 bases respectively, with 12 bases between them. CDR3 length equals 15 residues. Germline CDR1 is SNHLY and CDR2 is FYNNEI. CDR3 amino acids: CASSEFAPGTGELFF. CDR3 sequence (DNA): TGTGCCAGCAGTGAATTTGCTCCGGGGACCGGGGAGCTGTTTTTT. The whole variable domain, remainder taken from reference TRBV2 and TRBJ2-2, is EPEVTQTPSHQVTQMGQEVILRCVPISNHLYFYWYRQILGQKVEFLVSFYNNEISEKSEIFDDQFSVERPDGSNFTLKIRSTKLEDSAMYFCASSEFAPGTGELFFGEGSRLTVL.

The chain joins TRBV15 to TRBJ1-1; D is ambiguous. V lost 5 bases and J lost 2, with 6 bases in between. Germline V CDR1 and CDR2: LNHNV, YYDKDF (reference sequence). CDR3 length: 12 amino acids. The CDR3 loop is CATSGSNTEAFF. The CDR3 DNA is TGTGCCACCAGCGGATCAAACACTGAAGCTTTCTTT.

V and J are TRBV6-2 or TRBV6-3 and TRBJ2-1; TRBD1 is a possible D gene (6 bases). Germline loops: CDR1 MNHEY, CDR2 SVGEGT. CDR3 size: 17 residues. Trimming removed 6 bases from V and 4 bases from J, with 22 bases in between. The CDR3 loop reads CASRTYLRGRSYNEQFF. In DNA form, the CDR3 reads TGTGCCAGCAGAACATATCTCAGGGGAAGATCTTACAATGAGCAGTTCTTC.

J is TRBJ1-1 and V is TRBV20-1, with D tentatively TRBD1 (5 bases). The ends were cut back, 6 bases at V and 3 bases at J, with 11 bases in the middle. The germline V gene has CDR1 DFQATT and CDR2 SNEGSKA (reference sequence). This CDR3 has 12 residues. CDR3 loop: CSARVIDTEAFF. DNA for the CDR3: TGCAGTGCCAGGGTTATAGACACTGAAGCTTTCTTT.

The chain combines TRBV9 with TRBJ2-2; D not resolved. Germline assignment: CDR1 SGDLS and CDR2 YYNGEE. V was cut by 2 bases and J by 6 bases, with 5 bases left in between. The CDR3 spans 12 residues. CDR3 sequence reads: CASSVYAGELFF. CDR3 coding DNA: TGTGCCAGCAGCGTTTATGCCGGGGAGCTGTTTTTT.

The chain links TRBV5-1 to TRBJ1-2; D ambiguous. The V gene's germline CDR1 is SGHRS and CDR2 YFSETQ. This CDR3 has 13 amino acids. V gave up 5 bases and J gave up 2 bases, with 10 bases separating them. The CDR3 DNA follows: TGCGCCAGCAGGGTCAGCGAGAACTATGGCTACACCTTC. Translating it yields CASRVSENYGYTF.

This chain joins TRBV6-6 and TRBJ2-7, with TRBD2 as a possible D gene (6 bases). Germline CDR1 reads MNHNY; CDR2 reads SVGAGI (reference sequence). This CDR3 is 13 amino acids long. V lost 4 bases and J lost 3, with 10 bases in between. CDR3 residues: CASSSTGGYEQYF. The DNA of the CDR3 is TGTGCCAGCAGTTCAACCGGGGGCTACGAGCAGTACTTC.

The table lists this clonotype with a few counts. This chain joins TRBV27 and TRBJ1-5; D is ambiguous. The V and J ends lost 0 bases and 5 bases respectively, with 11 bases between them. Germline V gene lookup returns CDR1 MNHEY and CDR2 SMNVEV (reference sequence). CDR3 length equals 15 residues. In DNA, the CDR3 is TGTGCCAGCAGTTTATCGGCCGGGAGCTATCAGCCCCAGCATTTT. Translating it yields CASSLSAGSYQPQHF.

This clonotype has just one count. The rearrangement uses TRBV7-2 and TRBJ1-1; the match to TRBD1 covers 9 bases. This CDR3 has 15 amino acids. Germline-derived CDR1 and CDR2 are SGHTA and FQGNSA. J was trimmed by 5 bases and V by 4 bases; bases with no gene match: 8. The CDR3 spells CASSWRTGAGTEAFF. CDR3 DNA: TGTGCCAGCAGCTGGAGGACAGGGGCAGGAACTGAAGCTTTCTTT.

The rearrangement uses TRBV4-1 and TRBJ2-3, with 9 bases aligning to TRBD1. CDR3 size: 17 residues. Germline trimming cut 1 base from V and 4 bases from J; bases unmatched to any gene: 9. The germline CDR1 and CDR2 sequences are MGHRA and YSYEKL. The CDR3 DNA reads as TGCGCCAGCAGCCAAGTTGGAACAGGGGGCGTTGCAGATACGCAGTATTTT. Its translation: CASSQVGTGGVADTQYF.

The chain combines TRBV12-3 or TRBV12-4 with TRBJ1-3, with D possibly being TRBD1 (5 bases). CDR3 length: 16 amino acids. V lost 5 bases, J lost 1 base, and 15 bases lay in between. The CDR3 here is CASSPGQGFSGNTIYF. The DNA of the CDR3 is TGTGCCAGCAGTCCGGGCCAGGGTTTTTCTGGAAACACCATATATTTT.

This clonotype was counted only a few times. The J gene is TRBJ2-2, the V gene TRBV12-3 or TRBV12-4; D unclear. This CDR3 has 15 residues. Trimming removed 3 bases at V and 5 bases at J, with 13 bases between. CDR3 bases: TGTGCCAGCAGTTTCCGTCTCGGAGCAACCGGGGAGCTGTTTTTT. Its protein is CASSFRLGATGELFF.

V is TRBV5-1 and J is TRBJ2-1, with unresolved D. The CDR3 spans 12 residues. V was cut by 0 bases and J by 9 bases, with 7 bases left in between. CDR1 and CDR2 from the germline V gene are SGHRS and YFSETQ. The CDR3 DNA follows: TGCGCCAGCAGCTTGGACTGGGGTGAGCAGTTCTTC. Amino acids: CASSLDWGEQFF.

The gene calls are TRBV28 and TRBJ1-6, with D tentatively TRBD1 (5 bases). V lost 6 bases and J 8 bases, leaving 11 bases between the germline ends. The CDR3 runs to 13 residues. Per germline, CDR1 MDHEN and CDR2 SYDVKM. The CDR3 spells CASSLGGYSPLHF. CDR3 in DNA: TGTGCCAGCAGCCTCGGGGGATATTCACCCCTCCACTTT.